The next 29 T cell receptor beta chains were all read from a single sample in a study of CD4 T cells in relation to SARS-CoV-2 and coronaviruses. Their antigens remain unidentified. Measured with immunoSEQ multiplex PCR; TCRdb has only the in-frame clones, and not every one. The table has 28,000 or so clones, about four fifths seen once. The unexposed donors gave CD4+ T cells in 2011-2018, prior to COVID-19. After less than 11 days of culture, CD4+ T cells were isolated. The sequencing sample was made of CD4+ T cells from PBMCs, cultured in vitro. The receptors were gathered from a human donor in good health.

This sequence joins TRBV12-3 or TRBV12-4 and TRBJ2-7; D ambiguous. This CDR3 comprises 12 residues. V lost 4 bases to trimming and J lost 9 bases, with 13 bases between them. The CDR3 region is CASSSTGARQYF. The CDR3 bases are TGTGCCAGCAGTTCGACGGGCGCCCGGCAGTACTTC.

The V and J genes are TRBV10-3 and TRBJ2-7; D perhaps matches TRBD2 (6 bases). Germline CDR1 reads ENHRY; CDR2 reads SYGVKD. The germline V and J ends were trimmed by 3 bases and 6 bases, with 15 bases remaining between them. This CDR3 has 14 amino acids. The CDR3 region has the DNA TGTGCCATCAGTGACTTGAGGGGAGGAAGCGAGCAGTACTTC. The encoded protein is CAISDLRGGSEQYF.

This sequence joins TRBV9 and TRBJ2-3, with 13 positions matching TRBD2. The V gene end was trimmed by 3 bases and the J gene end by 4 bases; junction bases not matched to a gene: 11. This CDR3 comprises 18 residues. Germline CDR1 SGDLS, CDR2 YYNGEE. The DNA for the CDR3 is TGTGCCAGCAGCGAGGGAAGGACTAGCGGGGGTCGGGCAGATACGCAGTATTTT. It encodes CASSEGRTSGGRADTQYF.

This chain uses TRBV19 with TRBJ1-2; D is perhaps TRBD1 (5 bases). Looked up from germline, CDR1 is LNHDA and CDR2 is SQIVND (reference sequence). The V end was cut by 2 bases, the J end by 6 bases, with 13 bases between. The CDR3 runs 14 residues. CDR3 sequence (DNA): TGTGCCAGTAGTATACTGGGGGAGTTGAATGGCTACACCTTC. Translating it yields CASSILGELNGYTF.

Here the CDR3 DNA reads TGTGCCAGCAGCCAACTCGCCGAGCAGTACTTC. Residues: CASSQLAEQYF. The chain recombines TRBV7-8 with TRBJ2-7; D is unclear. The CDR3 is made up of 11 amino acids. Germline-derived CDR1 and CDR2 are SGHVS and FQNEAQ. V lost 5 bases, J lost 6 bases, and 8 bases lay in between. The whole variable domain, filled in from reference TRBV7-8 and TRBJ2-7, reads GAGVSQSPRYKVAKRGQDVALRCDPISGHVSLFWYQQALGQGPEFLTYFQNEAQLDKSGLPSDRFFAERPEGSVSTLKIQRTQQEDSAVYLCASSQLAEQYFGPGTRLTVT.

The genes are TRBV3-1 (or the pseudogene TRBV3-2) and TRBJ2-2; D is unresolved. With 4 bases removed from V and 0 bases from J, the gap between germline ends came to 15 bases. This CDR3 is built from 17 residues. Germline CDR1 LGHDT, CDR2 YNNKEL (reference sequence). In DNA, the CDR3 is TGTGCCAGCAGCCTCACTGGGCACGCCCCGAACACCGGGGAGCTGTTTTTT. Its protein is CASSLTGHAPNTGELFF.

J is TRBJ1-2 and V is TRBV7-9; D is possibly TRBD1 (5 bases). Germline CDR1 reads SEHNR; CDR2 reads FQNEAQ (reference sequence). Trimming cost V 5 bases and J 8 bases, with 12 bases left between them. This CDR3 is built from 12 residues. The CDR3 nucleotides read TGTGCCAGCAGCCGCGAGACAGACGGCTACACCTTC. Protein: CASSRETDGYTF. The variable domain in full, completed from reference TRBV7-9 and TRBJ1-2, reads DTGVSQNPRHKITKRGQNVTFRCDPISEHNRLYWYRQTLGQGPEFLTYFQNEAQLEKSRLLSDRFSAERPKGSFSTLEIQRTEQGDSAMYLCASSRETDGYTFGSGTRLTVV.

V gene TRBV6-5 combines with J gene TRBJ1-4; 9 bases agree with TRBD1. Germline lookup yields CDR1 MNHEY and CDR2 SVGAGI. This CDR3 is 13 amino acids long. V was clipped by 8 bases and J by 5 bases; unmatched bases: 3. The CDR3 sequence is CASGGQGNEKLFF. The DNA of the CDR3 is TGTGCCAGCGGCGGACAGGGGAATGAAAAACTGTTTTTT.

Concerning this clone: At one boundary the junction diverges from the germline segment, which might be a read error. This chain links TRBV2 with TRBJ1-1; TRBD1 aligns across 8 bases. CDR3 length equals 17 residues. Germline lookup yields CDR1 SNHLY and CDR2 FYNNEI. The DNA of the CDR3 is TGTGCCAGCAGTGAACCGTGGGACAGGCGGATGAACGCTGAAGCTTTCTTT. Its protein product is CASSEPWDRRMNAEAFF.

V and J are TRBV24-1 and TRBJ2-5; TRBD2 might be the D (6 bases). Germline V gene lookup returns CDR1 KGHDR and CDR2 SFDVKD. Trimming stripped 5 bases from V and 1 base from J, with 16 bases between. The CDR3 loop spans 16 amino acids. The CDR3 is CATSALAGTGQETQYF. The CDR3 region has the DNA TGTGCCACCAGTGCATTGGCGGGAACAGGCCAAGAGACCCAGTACTTC.

The chain carries TRBV7-2 and TRBJ1-2, with unresolved D. Germline-derived CDR1 and CDR2 are SGHTA and FQGNSA. The CDR3 spans 12 residues. The V and J ends lost 2 bases and 2 bases respectively, with 3 bases between them. The CDR3 spells CASSLQNYGYTF. As DNA, the CDR3 is TGTGCCAGCAGCTTACAGAACTATGGCTACACCTTC.

The CDR3 loop is CSVDGSYGYTF. CDR3 sequence (DNA): TGCAGCGTTGATGGGAGCTATGGCTACACCTTC. V gene TRBV29-1 combines with J gene TRBJ1-2; D gene uncertain. This CDR3 contains 11 residues. The V end was cut by 3 bases, the J end by 4 bases, with 6 bases between. Germline values: CDR1 SQVTM, CDR2 ANQGSEA.

The V and J genes are TRBV9 and TRBJ2-7; unclear D gene. The CDR3 contains 15 residues. Per the germline V gene, CDR1 is SGDLS and CDR2 is YYNGEE. V was pared by 0 bases and J by 0 bases, with 10 bases between. Here the CDR3 DNA reads TGTGCCAGCAGCGTAGGTCCAGGAAGCTCCTACGAGCAGTACTTC. Protein product: CASSVGPGSSYEQYF.

V gene TRBV5-1 combines with J gene TRBJ1-1, with unresolved D. The germline CDR1 and CDR2 sequences are SGHRS and YFSETQ. Trimming took off 5 bases at V and 2 bases at J, with 10 bases between the two ends. The CDR3 sequence is 13 residues long. CDR3 DNA sequence: TGCGCCAGCAGTTTGACGGCTAACACTGAAGCTTTCTTT. It translates to CASSLTANTEAFF.

V is TRBV5-8 and J is TRBJ1-2; 7 bases agree with TRBD1. V shed 4 bases, J shed 0 bases, and the junction held 6 bases outside the gene matches. The germline V gene encodes CDR1 SGHTS and CDR2 YDEGEE. The CDR3 covers 15 residues. The CDR3 bases are TGTGCCAGCAGCCGTAGACAGGGATCTAACTATGGCTACACCTTC. This translates into CASSRRQGSNYGYTF.

The rearrangement links TRBV7-9 to TRBJ1-5, with D unresolved. Trimming cost V 1 base and J 5 bases, with 3 bases left between them. Germline V gives CDR1 SEHNR, CDR2 FQNEAQ (reference sequence). This CDR3 is 12 amino acids long. CDR3 sequence reads: CASSLGHQPQHF. The CDR3 DNA is TGTGCCAGCAGCTTAGGTCATCAGCCCCAGCATTTT.

The chain joins TRBV6-5 to TRBJ2-5; D is undetermined. The germline CDR1 and CDR2 sequences are MNHEY and SVGAGI. This CDR3 has 13 residues. Between the trimmed V and J ends, which lost 4 bases and 5 bases, there was a span of 11 bases. The CDR3 loop is CASSWTQAETQYF. DNA of the CDR3: TGTGCCAGCAGTTGGACCCAAGCGGAGACCCAGTACTTC.

The V call is TRBV16, the J call TRBJ2-7; the D gene is possibly TRBD2 (5 bases). V was trimmed by 2 bases and J by 2 bases, leaving 10 bases between them. The length of the CDR3 is 14 residues. Germline V gene lookup returns CDR1 KGHSY and CDR2 FQNENV. CDR3 sequence (DNA): TGTGCCAGCAGCCAACGGGATTCCGCCTACGAGCAGTACTTC. Translating it yields CASSQRDSAYEQYF.

This CDR3 reads CASSTDSLSNYGYTF. The CDR3 coding sequence is TGTGCCAGCAGCACAGACAGCCTTTCCAACTATGGCTACACCTTC. The chain uses TRBV6-5 and TRBJ1-2; maybe TRBD1 (5 bases). With 6 bases removed from V and 2 bases from J, the gap between germline ends came to 16 bases. The CDR3 contains 15 residues. Per the germline V gene, CDR1 is MNHEY and CDR2 is SVGAGI.

CDR3 bases: TGTGCCAGTAGTCCTTATCCACAGGGGCCTTACGCCTACGAGCAGTACTTC. It codes for CASSPYPQGPYAYEQYF. V usage is TRBV19 and J usage is TRBJ2-7, with 7 bases lining up with TRBD1. CDR3 length equals 17 residues. Trimming removed 5 bases from V and 2 bases from J; junction bases left unmatched: 15. Looked up from germline, CDR1 is LNHDA and CDR2 is SQIVND (reference sequence).

V usage is TRBV4-1 and J usage is TRBJ2-2, with D perhaps TRBD1 (5 bases). V shed 4 bases and J shed 2 bases, with 17 bases lying between them. Per germline, CDR1 MGHRA and CDR2 YSYEKL. The CDR3 sequence is 17 residues long. CDR3 residues: CASSPRTHRINTGELFF. In DNA, the CDR3 is TGCGCCAGCAGCCCGAGGACACACAGGATTAACACCGGGGAGCTGTTTTTT.

DNA of the CDR3: TGTGCCAGCAGTCAGTTTCCCTACGAGCAGTACTTC. Translation: CASSQFPYEQYF. The chain carries TRBV6-2 or TRBV6-3 and TRBJ2-7, with unresolved D. Looked up from germline, CDR1 is MNHEY and CDR2 is SVGEGT. Trimming left V 5 bases short and J 2 bases short, with 7 bases between. The CDR3 loop spans 12 amino acids.

This clone has just a few counts. J is TRBJ2-2 and V is TRBV19; no firm D call. The CDR3 is 14 amino acids. The germline V gene has CDR1 LNHDA and CDR2 SQIVND (reference sequence). V lost 10 bases to trimming and J lost 0 bases, with 12 bases between them. CDR3 in DNA: TGTGCCACCAGAGGCGGCGCGAACACCGGGGAGCTGTTTTTT. It is translated as CATRGGANTGELFF.

The chain employs TRBV6-5 and TRBJ2-7, with 11 positions matching TRBD1. Unmatched junction bases numbered 3, after V lost 8 bases and J lost 6 bases. This CDR3 region has 12 residues. Per germline, CDR1 MNHEY and CDR2 SVGAGI. The CDR3 sequence is CASWTGGTEQYF. The CDR3, as DNA: TGTGCCAGCTGGACAGGGGGCACCGAGCAGTACTTC.

The chain carries TRBV6-2 or TRBV6-3 and TRBJ2-3; 8 bases are a match to TRBD2. Germline loops: CDR1 MNHEY, CDR2 SVGEGT. The CDR3 spans 16 residues. The V gene end was trimmed by 5 bases and the J gene end by 4 bases; junction bases not matched to a gene: 11. The CDR3 bases are TGTGCCAGCAGTAATGAGGCGGGGGGACCCGCAGATACGCAGTATTTT. Translated: CASSNEAGGPADTQYF.

This clone has just one count. The rearrangement joins TRBV4-1 to TRBJ2-6; no clear D gene. The germline gives CDR1 MGHRA, CDR2 YSYEKL. This CDR3 is 18 amino acids long. V was clipped by 0 bases and J by 0 bases, with 12 bases between them. CDR3 region: CASSQDPDTDSGANVLTF. The DNA of the CDR3 is TGCGCCAGCAGCCAAGATCCTGACACCGACTCTGGGGCCAACGTCCTGACTTTC.

This chain links TRBV6-2 or TRBV6-3 with TRBJ1-2, with D possibly being TRBD1 (5 bases). This CDR3 is 13 amino acids long. Germline assignment: CDR1 MNHEY and CDR2 SVGEGT. V was clipped by 0 bases and J by 11 bases, with 13 bases between them. The DNA for the CDR3 is TGTGCCAGCAGTTACTCAGCCAGGGAGGAATACACCTTC. Its protein product is CASSYSAREEYTF.

The V call is TRBV25-1, the J call TRBJ2-3, with 7 bases lining up with TRBD2. With 1 base clipped from V and 5 bases from J, the junction kept 6 bases outside the gene matches. CDR3 length: 15 amino acids. Germline V CDR1 and CDR2: MGHDK, SYGVNS. The CDR3 bases are TGTGCCAGCAGTGAATCGGCGGGAGAAGAAGATACGCAGTATTTT. Protein: CASSESAGEEDTQYF.

The rearrangement joins TRBV19 to TRBJ2-2, with 7 nucleotides matching TRBD2. The germline CDR1 and CDR2 sequences are LNHDA and SQIVND (reference sequence). The length of the CDR3 is 15 residues. Trimming cost V 1 base and J 5 bases; bases outside gene matches: 4. The CDR3 DNA reads as TGTGCCAGTAGTATAGCCGGGGGGTTAACCGGGGAGCTGTTTTTT. Translation gives CASSIAGGLTGELFF.